These 31 T cell receptor beta chains share one sample of origin, sequenced in a study of T cell changes during pregnancy in multiple sclerosis. TCRdb keeps only in-frame clones here, not all; method: immunoSEQ multiplex PCR. The data show some 100,000 clones, more than 80% seen once. Sequencing used peripheral blood, obtained in the second trimester of pregnancy. The source is a female donor with multiple sclerosis, enrolled in a pregnancy study.

This clone was seen a single time. The chain is built from TRBV7-2 and TRBJ2-2; D gene ambiguous. The germline V gene has CDR1 SGHTA and CDR2 FQGNSA. The length of the CDR3 is 13 residues. V lost 5 bases to trimming and J lost 4 bases, with 8 bases between them. The CDR3 bases are TGTGCCAGCAGCGTGGGCCCCACCGGGGAGCTGTTTTTT. Translating gives CASSVGPTGELFF.

The J gene is TRBJ2-7, the V gene TRBV11-3, with TRBD2 as a possible D gene (5 bases). Trimming removed 3 bases at V and 3 bases at J, with 9 bases between. Per the germline V gene, CDR1 is SGHNT and CDR2 is YENEEA. The length of the CDR3 is 13 residues. The CDR3 loop reads CASSLEANYEQYF. DNA for the CDR3: TGTGCCAGCAGCTTGGAGGCTAACTACGAGCAGTACTTC.

This rearrangement joins TRBV5-6 to TRBJ1-2; D not resolved. CDR3 size: 11 residues. Germline CDR1 reads SGHDT; CDR2 reads YYEEEE. Trimming took off 3 bases at V and 11 bases at J, with 11 bases between the two ends. The CDR3 DNA reads TGTGCCAGCAGCTCATACCGGGAGTACACCTTC. Its translation is CASSSYREYTF.

The J gene is TRBJ2-3, the V gene TRBV9; D is ambiguous. Germline V gene data show CDR1 as SGDLS and CDR2 as YYNGEE. The V end lost 1 base, the J end lost 0 bases, and 12 bases lay between the germline ends. The CDR3 spans 16 residues. CDR3 sequence reads: CASSVRVGVSTDTQYF. CDR3 DNA: TGTGCCAGCAGCGTACGGGTCGGAGTCAGCACAGATACGCAGTATTTT.

V usage is TRBV7-2 and J usage is TRBJ2-2; no definite D call. Germline values: CDR1 SGHTA, CDR2 FQGNSA. The CDR3 length is 15 residues. Trimming pared 0 bases from V and 8 bases from J, leaving 13 bases between. CDR3 sequence: CASSLASATGGELFF. The DNA of the CDR3 is TGTGCCAGCAGCTTAGCGTCGGCTACCGGGGGGGAGCTGTTTTTT.

This CDR3 is CAWSVSKNTEAFF. DNA for the CDR3: TGTGCCTGGAGTGTAAGCAAGAACACTGAAGCTTTCTTT. This chain links TRBV30 with TRBJ1-1, with unresolved D. The length of the CDR3 is 13 residues. CDR1 is GTSNPN and CDR2 is SVGIG in the germline V gene (reference sequence). With 0 bases removed from V and 1 base from J, the gap between germline ends came to 6 bases. Supplemented by reference TRBV30 and TRBJ1-1, the full variable domain reads SQTIHQWPATLVQPVGSPLSLECTVEGTSNPNLYWYRQAAGRGLQLLFYSVGIGQISSEVPQNLSASRPQDRQFILSSKKLLLSDSGFYLCAWSVSKNTEAFFGQGTRLTVV.

In DNA form, the CDR3 reads TGTGCCAGCAGCACCGGGACTAGCAGCACAGATACGCAGTATTTT. As protein: CASSTGTSSTDTQYF. This chain joins TRBV7-9 and TRBJ2-3, with 9 bases fitting TRBD2. The CDR3 runs 15 residues. CDR1 and CDR2 from the germline V gene are SEHNR and FQNEAQ (reference sequence). With 5 bases clipped from V and 0 bases from J, the junction kept 3 bases outside the gene matches.

This clone was observed a single time. V and J are TRBV6-6 and TRBJ1-4, with D unclear. Trimming left V 0 bases short and J 8 bases short, with 4 bases between. Germline CDR1 and CDR2: MNHNY and SVGAGI (reference sequence). This CDR3 comprises 12 residues. The CDR3 region is CASSYSQEKLFF. CDR3 nucleotides: TGTGCCAGCAGTTACTCGCAGGAAAAACTGTTTTTT.

This rearrangement joins TRBV5-1 to TRBJ1-4; D remains ambiguous. The ends were cut back, 2 bases at V and 3 bases at J, with 14 bases in the middle. CDR3 length: 16 residues. CDR1 and CDR2 (germline): SGHRS, YFSETQ. The DNA of the CDR3 is TGCGCCAGCAGCTTCGATCGAGGGCCGCCTAATGAAAAACTGTTTTTT. Its translation: CASSFDRGPPNEKLFF. Supplemented by reference TRBV5-1 and TRBJ1-4, the full variable domain reads KAGVTQTPRYLIKTRGQQVTLSCSPISGHRSVSWYQQTPGQGLQFLFEYFSETQRNKGNFPGRFSGRQFSNSRSEMNVSTLELGDSALYLCASSFDRGPPNEKLFFGSGTQLSVL.

The chain employs TRBV30 and TRBJ1-1, with D unclear. CDR1 is GTSNPN and CDR2 is SVGIG in the germline V gene (reference sequence). This CDR3 is built from 14 residues. The ends were cut back, 0 bases at V and 7 bases at J, with 15 bases in the middle. This chain's CDR3 is CAWSVSPGESEAFF. The DNA for the CDR3 is TGTGCCTGGAGTGTATCCCCAGGTGAGAGTGAAGCTTTCTTT.

The chain carries TRBV2 and TRBJ2-5, with a tentative D call TRBD1 (6 bases). V was pared by 4 bases and J by 5 bases, with 23 bases between. This CDR3 region has 17 residues. Germline-derived CDR1 and CDR2 are SNHLY and FYNNEI. In nucleotides, the CDR3 is TGTGCCAGCAGTGGGGCAGGGGTCTACCCCGCTGGGGAGACCCAGTACTTC. This codes for CASSGAGVYPAGETQYF.

This chain's CDR3 is CASRLAGGTGELFF. DNA of the CDR3: TGCGCCAGCAGACTCGCGGGGGGCACCGGGGAGCTGTTTTTT. This chain links TRBV5-1 with TRBJ2-2; 8 nucleotides agree with TRBD2. Germline V gene sequence: CDR1 SGHRS, CDR2 YFSETQ. V was clipped by 5 bases and J by 4 bases; unmatched bases: 4. The CDR3 spans 14 residues.

J is TRBJ1-1 and V is TRBV7-3, with 7 positions matching TRBD1. Germline V gives CDR1 SGHTA, CDR2 FQGTGA. V lost 5 bases, J lost 7 bases, and 10 bases stayed unmatched. This CDR3 has 14 amino acids. The chain's CDR3 is CASSKTGLGSEAFF. The CDR3 coding sequence is TGTGCCAGCAGCAAGACAGGGTTGGGTAGTGAAGCTTTCTTT.

The V call is TRBV19, the J call TRBJ1-1; the match to TRBD1 covers 8 bases. The CDR3 loop spans 13 amino acids. V was clipped by 5 bases and J by 4 bases; unmatched bases: 3. Germline CDR1 LNHDA, CDR2 SQIVND (reference sequence). CDR3 nucleotides: TGTGCCAGTAGTCCTACAGGGGGCACTGAAGCTTTCTTT. It translates to CASSPTGGTEAFF.

The rearrangement links TRBV7-3 to TRBJ2-1; a possible D gene is TRBD2 (6 bases). The CDR3 runs to 20 residues. V was shortened by 1 base and J by 5 bases, with 27 bases between the two germline ends. Germline V gene data show CDR1 as SGHTA and CDR2 as FQGTGA. This CDR3 reads CASSLIPVGTLNPTNNEQFF. The CDR3 bases are TGTGCCAGCAGCTTAATTCCCGTGGGGACTCTAAACCCCACCAACAATGAGCAGTTCTTC.

The table lists this clone with a count of one. The chain employs TRBV4-1 and TRBJ1-4, with TRBD1 as a possible D gene (6 bases). The germline CDR1 and CDR2 sequences are MGHRA and YSYEKL. This CDR3 region has 14 residues. Trimming took off 0 bases at V and 8 bases at J, with 10 bases between the two ends. The CDR3 coding sequence is TGCGCCAGCAGCCAAGAGGGGGCAGGGGAAAAACTGTTTTTT. Amino acids: CASSQEGAGEKLFF.

The chain uses TRBV30 and TRBJ1-3; 7 bases match TRBD1. The CDR3 runs to 15 residues. Germline-derived CDR1 and CDR2 are GTSNPN and SVGIG (reference sequence). With 1 base clipped from V and 6 bases from J, the junction kept 9 bases outside the gene matches. The CDR3 sequence: CAWSAGTAALNTIYF. CDR3 in DNA: TGTGCCTGGAGTGCCGGGACAGCAGCCTTAAACACCATATATTTT.

V gene TRBV9 combines with J gene TRBJ1-1, with 10 bases identical to TRBD1. Germline lookup yields CDR1 SGDLS and CDR2 YYNGEE. Unmatched junction bases numbered 0, after V lost 3 bases and J lost 1 base. There are 14 residues in the CDR3. The CDR3 here is CASSGDRGNTEAFF. The CDR3 region has the DNA TGTGCCAGCAGCGGGGACAGGGGGAACACTGAAGCTTTCTTT.

V gene TRBV2 combines with J gene TRBJ1-4; D is possibly TRBD1 (5 bases). The CDR3 sequence is 15 residues long. The V and J ends lost 7 bases and 3 bases respectively, with 15 bases between them. CDR1 is SNHLY, CDR2 FYNNEI, per germline. The CDR3 nucleotides read TGTGCCAGCATTACAATGGGGCAGCCTAATGAAAAACTGTTTTTT. This gives the protein CASITMGQPNEKLFF.

The V and J genes are TRBV5-5 and TRBJ2-1; weak D call: TRBD1 (5 bases). The CDR3 runs to 15 residues. Trimming pared 0 bases from V and 4 bases from J, leaving 11 bases between. Germline V gene sequence: CDR1 SGHKS, CDR2 YYEKEE (reference sequence). The CDR3 spells CASSLAAGSYNEQFF. In DNA form, the CDR3 reads TGTGCCAGCAGCTTGGCGGCAGGGTCGTACAATGAGCAGTTCTTC.

This clone was counted a single time. The V call is TRBV29-1, the J call TRBJ2-6; D not certain. Trimming removed 3 bases at V and 0 bases at J, with 6 bases between. The germline gives CDR1 SQVTM, CDR2 ANQGSEA. The CDR3 runs 14 residues. The chain's CDR3 is CSVDEVSGANVLTF. CDR3 DNA: TGCAGCGTTGATGAGGTCTCTGGGGCCAACGTCCTGACTTTC.

Only a few counts were recorded for this clone. This chain uses TRBV6-5 with TRBJ1-2, with 8 bases that match TRBD1. Losses at the gene ends were 6 bases for V and 5 bases for J; bases not matched to a gene: 8. The CDR3 is 14 amino acids. The germline gives CDR1 MNHEY, CDR2 SVGAGI. The CDR3 here is CASSPGQARYGYTF. CDR3 nucleotides: TGTGCCAGCAGCCCGGGACAGGCCCGGTATGGCTACACCTTC.

The count of this clone is one. The CDR3, as DNA: TGTGCCAGCTCACCACCTACAGGGTCAGGGGCCAACGTCCTGACTTTC. It specifies CASSPPTGSGANVLTF. The V call is TRBV18, the J call TRBJ2-6; TRBD1 is a possible D gene (6 bases). CDR3 length: 16 residues. Germline CDR1 KGHSH, CDR2 LQKENI. Trimming pared 0 bases from V and 4 bases from J, leaving 10 bases between.

This chain joins TRBV19 and TRBJ2-1, with TRBD2 matching over 8 bases. With 8 bases clipped from V and 2 bases from J, the junction kept 8 bases outside the gene matches. From germline, CDR1 is LNHDA and CDR2 SQIVND (reference sequence). The CDR3 loop spans 15 amino acids. This CDR3 is CASSTEAGAYNEQFF. CDR3 DNA: TGTGCCAGTTCGACCGAAGCGGGAGCCTACAATGAGCAGTTCTTC. Looking up the rest from reference TRBV19 and TRBJ2-1 gives the full variable domain: DGGITQSPKYLFRKEGQNVTLSCEQNLNHDAMYWYRQDPGQGLRLIYYSQIVNDFQKGDIAEGYSVSREKKESFPLTVTSAQKNPTAFYLCASSTEAGAYNEQFFGPGTRLTVL.

CDR3 residues: CATSRDLGQGLYGYTF. CDR3 nucleotide sequence: TGTGCCACCAGCAGAGACCTAGGACAGGGCCTCTATGGCTACACCTTC. The V call is TRBV15, the J call TRBJ1-2, with 8 bases aligning to TRBD1. J was trimmed by 4 bases and V by 0 bases; bases with no gene match: 7. This CDR3 comprises 16 residues. Germline V CDR1 and CDR2: LNHNV, YYDKDF (reference sequence).

This chain uses TRBV7-6 with TRBJ2-5, with a tentative D call TRBD2 (5 bases). The CDR3 loop spans 13 amino acids. V was pared by 6 bases and J by 4 bases, with 12 bases between. CDR1 is SGHVS and CDR2 is FNYEAQ in the germline V gene. CDR3 loop: CASRSVGRETQYF. The DNA for the CDR3 is TGTGCCAGCAGATCGGTGGGGAGAGAGACCCAGTACTTC.

A note on this clone: At one of its ends the junction is not consistent with the germline gene, which may arise from a read error. The rearrangement joins TRBV2 to TRBJ2-2; the match to TRBD2 covers 9 bases. The germline gives CDR1 SNHLY, CDR2 FYNNEI. The length of the CDR3 is 16 residues. The CDR3: CASTERASGNGGELFF. The CDR3, as DNA: TGTGCCAGCACTGAAAGGGCTAGCGGGAACGGCGGGGAGCTGTTTTTT.

The genes are TRBV7-9 and TRBJ1-2; a weak D match, TRBD1 (5 bases). The V gene's germline CDR1 is SEHNR and CDR2 FQNEAQ (reference sequence). With 5 bases removed from V and 8 bases from J, the gap between germline ends came to 15 bases. This CDR3 is 13 amino acids long. The CDR3 DNA follows: TGTGCCAGCAGCCCCAGTGGGGCACAGGGCTACACCTTC. It is translated as CASSPSGAQGYTF.

This chain connects TRBV7-9 to TRBJ2-7, with D tentatively TRBD2 (5 bases). This CDR3 is 15 amino acids long. V was shortened by 4 bases and J by 2 bases, with 15 bases between the two germline ends. The germline CDR1 and CDR2 sequences are SEHNR and FQNEAQ (reference sequence). The CDR3: CASSSLEAAAYEQYF. The CDR3 DNA reads as TGTGCCAGCAGCTCTCTGGAGGCAGCAGCCTACGAGCAGTACTTC.

The genes are TRBV2 and TRBJ2-3, with 9 nucleotides matching TRBD1. The CDR3 length is 12 residues. In germline, CDR1 is SNHLY, CDR2 FYNNEI. J was trimmed by 3 bases and V by 8 bases; bases with no gene match: 0. CDR3 nucleotides: TGTGCCAGCGGGACAGGGACAGATACGCAGTATTTT. Translating it yields CASGTGTDTQYF.

The genes are TRBV7-3 and TRBJ2-2; 7 nucleotides match TRBD2. V gave up 5 bases and J gave up 0 bases; unmatched junction bases: 9. The CDR3 loop spans 17 amino acids. Germline CDR1 reads SGHTA; CDR2 reads FQGTGA. CDR3 nucleotides: TGTGCCAGCAGCCTCCCGGCTAGCGGAGCGAACACCGGGGAGCTGTTTTTT. It specifies CASSLPASGANTGELFF.